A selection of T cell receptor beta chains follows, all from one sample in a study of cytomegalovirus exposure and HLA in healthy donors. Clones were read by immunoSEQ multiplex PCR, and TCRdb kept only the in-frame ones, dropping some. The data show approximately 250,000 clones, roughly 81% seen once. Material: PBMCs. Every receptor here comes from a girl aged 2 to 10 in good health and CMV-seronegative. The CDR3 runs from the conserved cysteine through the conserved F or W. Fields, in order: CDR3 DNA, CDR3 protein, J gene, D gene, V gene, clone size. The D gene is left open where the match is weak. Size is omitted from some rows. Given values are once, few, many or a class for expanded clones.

TGTGCCTGGAGTGGGTCTAGGCTAGCCAAAAACATTCAGTACTTC | CAWSGSRLAKNIQYF | TRBJ2-4 | - | TRBV30 | -
TGTGCCAGCAGCAAGGCCGGGACTTTAAACACCGGGGAGCTGTTTTTT | CASSKAGTLNTGELFF | TRBJ2-2 | - | TRBV21-1 | -
TGCGCCAGCAGAGTGGGGGTCGACAGGAGGAACACTGAAGCTTTCTTT | CASRVGVDRRNTEAFF | TRBJ1-1 | - | TRBV5-1 | -
TGTGCCACCCGGGGGACAGATACGCAGTATTTT | CATRGTDTQYF | TRBJ2-3 | - | TRBV6-1 | -
TGTGCCAGCAATCCGACTAGCGGGGGGGCGGAGCAGTACTTC | CASNPTSGGAEQYF | TRBJ2-7 | TRBD2 | TRBV6-1 | -
TGTGCCAGCAGCCTCAGGGGGCGGAATAATGAAAAACTGTTTTTT | CASSLRGRNNEKLFF | TRBJ1-4 | TRBD1 | TRBV6-5 | -
TGTGCCATCAGCCCGACAGGCCTCTCCTACAATGAGCAGTTCTTC | CAISPTGLSYNEQFF | TRBJ2-1 | - | TRBV10-3 | once
TGTGCCAGCAGTAGACAGAGCCTGAACACTGAAGCTTTCTTT | CASSRQSLNTEAFF | TRBJ1-1 | - | TRBV2 | -
TGTGCCAGCAGACTAAACAGGGCATCCACTGAAGCTTTCTTT | CASRLNRASTEAFF | TRBJ1-1 | - | TRBV6-5 | -
TGCGCCAGCAGCCAAGCTCGACTAGCTCCCTACGAGCAGTACTTC | CASSQARLAPYEQYF | TRBJ2-7 | TRBD2 | TRBV4-1 | once
TGTGCCAGTAGTATCTTCGGGGGCAATGAGCAGTTCTTC | CASSIFGGNEQFF | TRBJ2-1 | - | TRBV19 | once
TGTGCCAGCTGCTACAGGGGGCTGAACACTGAAGCTTTCTTT | CASCYRGLNTEAFF | TRBJ1-1 | TRBD1 | TRBV2 | few
TGTGCCAGCAGTGGGGGACTAGCGGATCTACCGGATACGCAGTATTTT | CASSGGLADLPDTQYF | TRBJ2-3 | TRBD2 | TRBV2 | -
TGTGCCAGCAGCCAGTTTACAGGGGCTCAGGGGGAGACCCAGTACTTC | CASSQFTGAQGETQYF | TRBJ2-5 | TRBD1 | TRBV4-2 | -
TGTGCCAGCAGCTTAGAGGGACAAGGGGGCTACACCTTC | CASSLEGQGGYTF | TRBJ1-2 | - | TRBV7-9 | few
TGTGCCATCAGCAGACAGGGGAATGGCTACACCTTC | CAISRQGNGYTF | TRBJ1-2 | TRBD1 | TRBV10-3 | -
TGTGCCAGCAGCGTATCGAGGACTAGTACCGGGGAGCTGTTTTTT | CASSVSRTSTGELFF | TRBJ2-2 | TRBD2 | TRBV9 | -
TGCGCCAGCATCAGAGGAGCTAAACCCTACGAGCAGTACTTC | CASIRGAKPYEQYF | TRBJ2-7 | - | TRBV10-1 | -
TGTGCCAGCAGCGCGGGGGACAGGGGGCGTGAAAAACTGTTTTTT | CASSAGDRGREKLFF | TRBJ1-4 | TRBD1 | TRBV9 | -
TGTGCCAGCAGCTTAAAGGGGGGGAGGCCGGGCCCGGGGCTCCCAGGGGCCAACGTCCTGACTTTC | CASSLKGGRPGPGLPGANVLTF | TRBJ2-6 | - | TRBV7-3 | -
TGTGCCAGCAGTCCGATTGACAGGGTCTACGAGCAGTACTTC | CASSPIDRVYEQYF | TRBJ2-7 | TRBD1 | TRBV27 | -
TGTGCCAGCAGCTTATTAGCGGGAGGCTACGAGCAGTACTTC | CASSLLAGGYEQYF | TRBJ2-7 | TRBD2 | TRBV7-2 | -
TGTGCCAGCAGCCCGCAGACTAGCGGAGCCTACGAGCAGTACTTC | CASSPQTSGAYEQYF | TRBJ2-7 | TRBD2 | TRBV27 | -
TGCGCCAGCAGCCAACCTTCCGACAGGGTGGGCGAAGAGACCCAGTACTTC | CASSQPSDRVGEETQYF | TRBJ2-5 | TRBD1 | TRBV4-1 | few
TGTGCCAGCTCACCTACGGGGAACACTGAAGCTTTCTTT | CASSPTGNTEAFF | TRBJ1-1 | - | TRBV18 | -
TGCGCCAGTTCCCATCAGGGTTTCGGCACTGAAGCTTTCTTT | CASSHQGFGTEAFF | TRBJ1-1 | - | TRBV5-1 | -
TGCGCCAGCAGCCGTACGACGGGACAGACCGGAAACACCATATATTTT | CASSRTTGQTGNTIYF | TRBJ1-3 | TRBD1 | TRBV5-1 | -
TGTGCCTGGAGTCAACAGGCGAATGAAAAACTGTTTTTT | CAWSQQANEKLFF | TRBJ1-4 | - | TRBV30 | once
TGCAGCGTTGATACTAGGGACAGGGGTCGCCCTTATAGCAATCAGCCCCAGCATTTT | CSVDTRDRGRPYSNQPQHF | TRBJ1-5 | TRBD1 | TRBV29-1 | -
TGTGCCTGGCGCAGATCCTCTGGGGCCAACGTCCTGACTTTC | CAWRRSSGANVLTF | TRBJ2-6 | - | TRBV30 | -
TGTGCTAGTGGTCCTTGGGGGGACCTGGATGAGCAGTTCTTC | CASGPWGDLDEQFF | TRBJ2-1 | - | TRBV12-5 | -
TGTGCCAGCAGCTTGCTCGACCGGACAGGGGGCTACACTGAAGCTTTCTTT | CASSLLDRTGGYTEAFF | TRBJ1-1 | TRBD1 | TRBV7-6 | -
TGTGCCACCACCATCGACAACCGAAACATTCAGTACTTC | CATTIDNRNIQYF | TRBJ2-4 | - | TRBV15 | -
TGTGCCAGCAGCGGTCGGACAGGTTTCTCCTACGAGCAGTACTTC | CASSGRTGFSYEQYF | TRBJ2-7 | - | TRBV21-1 | once
TGTGCCAGCACCCCGACAGGGAACTATGGCTACACCTTC | CASTPTGNYGYTF | TRBJ1-2 | TRBD1 | TRBV6-1 | -
TGTGCCAGCAGCCGACAGGGCGCCGGGACCCAGTACTTC | CASSRQGAGTQYF | TRBJ2-5 | TRBD1 | TRBV27 | -
TGCGCCAGCAAAAGGAGGGCTGGGAGGCCCGAGCAGTACTTC | CASKRRAGRPEQYF | TRBJ2-7 | - | TRBV5-1 | -
TGTGCCAGCAGCTTAGCGTCAGGGGGCCAGGGCTACGAGCAGTACTTC | CASSLASGGQGYEQYF | TRBJ2-7 | TRBD1 | TRBV7-9 | -
TGTGCCAGCAGCTCGCGACAGGGTTCCTACGAGCAGTACTTC | CASSSRQGSYEQYF | TRBJ2-7 | TRBD1 | TRBV7-9 | once
TGTGCCAGCAGCCTATTCGAGTGGGGGGACGAAGAGACCCAGTACTTC | CASSLFEWGDEETQYF | TRBJ2-5 | - | TRBV7-2 | -